The next 2 T cell receptor beta chains were all read from a single sample in a study of shared clonotypes between healthy human individuals (dated by TCRdb to 2020 to 2022). The method was the immunoSEQ multiplex PCR assay. TCRdb retrieved this table from immuneACCESS and kept in-frame rearrangements only. Not all clones are present; in checked studies, unresolved V genes account for under half, and no reason is known for the remainder. Across this sample there are around 980,000 clones, with approximately 80% seen only once. The ten most abundant clones make up roughly 0.55% of the sample. Material for sequencing was memory CD4+ T cells from PBMCs. The sample's cell subset or site label, decoded: CD45RA-negative fraction. These receptor sequences come from a man younger than 30 in good health. Some clones in this sample may be carry-over from other donors' samples.

As to this clone: With a much larger clone just one base away, this may be a read error. Other DNA sequences from this sample encode an identical CDR3 as well. The V and J genes are TRBV27 and TRBJ2-5, with D perhaps matching TRBD1 (6 bases). Germline loops: CDR1 MNHEY, CDR2 SMNVEV (reference sequence). This CDR3 is built from 12 residues. V dropped 3 bases and J dropped 4 bases, with 6 bases sitting between them. The CDR3 loop reads CASSFRGETQYF. The CDR3 DNA reads as TGTGCCAGCAGTTTCAGGGGAGAGACCCAGTACTTC.

The table lists this clone with a few counts. V and J are TRBV28 and TRBJ2-2; a weak D match, TRBD1 (6 bases). V gave up 5 bases and J gave up 0 bases, with 10 bases separating them. This CDR3 is 15 amino acids long. Germline V gives CDR1 MDHEN, CDR2 SYDVKM. The CDR3 DNA sequence: TGTGCCAGCAGTCTGGGACAACCGAACACCGGGGAGCTGTTTTTT. Its translation: CASSLGQPNTGELFF.